Given below is one T cell receptor (beta chain) in context. Its antigen is as yet unknown. Drawing of blood for sampling happened at baseline, at cycle 4 day 1, and at cycle 7 day 1. This entry comes from a study of OX40 agonist ivuxolimab in advanced cancers. Regarding the study as a whole: At 0.1 to 3.0 mg/kg and by week 6, clonal expansion occurred in CD4+ and CD8+ blood T cells.

The V end was cut by 2 bases, the J end by 0 bases, with 14 bases between. The CDR3 has 17 residues. The germline V gene has CDR1 MNHEY and CDR2 SMNVEV (reference sequence). Assay: immunoSEQ multiplex PCR; the TCRdb copy retains only in-frame clones and omits some. Seen here are roughly 93,000 clones, roughly 94% observed once, and the top ten hold roughly 0.5%. The TCR comes from an adult with an advanced solid tumor such as melanoma, head and neck, liver or kidney cancer. The chain has TRBV27 and TRBJ2-1, with a weak D call TRBD2 (7 bases). Here the sequenced sample was CD4+ or CD8+ T cells sorted from blood, taken in a trial of the OX40 agonist ivuxolimab. The DNA of the CDR3 is TGTGCCAGCAGTTTAAAGGGGGGGGCCACCTCCTACAATGAGCAGTTCTTC. The encoded protein is CASSLKGGATSYNEQFF.